Listed below are T cell receptor beta chains from one sample, sequenced in a study of OX40 agonist ivuxolimab in advanced cancers. The method was immunoSEQ multiplex PCR; TCRdb's version includes in-frame clones alone and lacks a portion of them. This table holds tens of thousands of clones, 84% found once. Sequenced here: CD4+ or CD8+ T cells sorted from blood, sampled in a trial of the OX40 agonist ivuxolimab. Source of these receptors: an adult with an advanced solid tumor such as melanoma, head and neck, liver or kidney cancer. CDR3s include the opening cysteine and the closing phenylalanine or tryptophan.

j_call v_call cdr3_aa
TRBJ1-6 TRBV6-1 CASNRDLKNSPLHF
TRBJ1-4 TRBV2 CASRGGTTTNEKLFF
TRBJ2-3 TRBV29-1 CSVYSGTGIRGTDTQYF
TRBJ1-2 TRBV21-1 CASTEWRQGAGGYTF
TRBJ1-4 TRBV7-8 CASRRSAGLTNEKLFF
TRBJ2-2 TRBV7-8 CASSPYGQGNTGELFF
TRBJ1-5 TRBV6-1 CASSEGAGNQPQHF
TRBJ2-7 TRBV5-1 CASTPGGGSYEQYF
TRBJ1-2 TRBV5-6 CASSPSLSGSYGYTF
TRBJ1-5 TRBV28 CASSPQDRVQPQHF
TRBJ2-7 TRBV5-1 CASSSTSGSSYEQYF
TRBJ2-2 TRBV5-1 CASSLEVRGPLNTGELFF
TRBJ2-7 TRBV27 CASSQTSGAYEQYF
TRBJ1-1 TRBV27 CASNDGLDTEAFF
TRBJ1-5 TRBV18 CASSRGEDQPQHF
TRBJ2-5 TRBV18 CASSPEGETQYF
TRBJ2-1 TRBV1 CTSSREARLAGGRNEQFF
TRBJ1-5 TRBV28 CASSSLLYSNQPQHF
TRBJ1-1 TRBV7-9 CASSLTGDTEAFF
TRBJ1-3 TRBV5-1 CASSPGGTSTAGNTIYF
TRBJ1-4 TRBV9 CASSVDTTTNEKLFF
TRBJ2-3 TRBV18 CASSPSDRPIGTDTQYF
TRBJ2-7 TRBV28 CASNKGRSYEQYF
TRBJ1-2 TRBV6-1 CASSEGTQGVDGYTF
TRBJ2-5 TRBV6-5 CASSNAVSRQETQYF
TRBJ1-4 TRBV27 CASAGGSINEKLFF
TRBJ1-6 TRBV2 CASSKDRVGLVDDSPLHF
TRBJ1-5 TRBV7-2 CASSSGQGNQPQHF